Presented here are 17 T cell receptor beta chains from one specimen sequenced in a study of identical twins (dated by TCRdb to about 2016). Receptors were amplified or captured by 5' RACE. The instrument given in TCRdb is Illumina HiSeq 2000. TCRdb trimmed public reads at Q25 via fastp, called clones via MiXCR and kept in-frame beta chains. Each CDR3 protein appears once, grouped with its most common genes and DNA. Counted in this sample were more than 350,000 distinct CDR3 sequences; around 9% of them appeared once. The ten biggest clones cover under 10% of the sample. The sequencing input was naive T cells sorted from blood. The sample's cell subset or site label, decoded: cells isolated with a human naive T-cell isolation kit. The receptor set was obtained from a woman between 45 and 60 years old in good health.

This clonotype was found a few times. V is TRBV5-6 and J is TRBJ2-1; possible D gene TRBD1, 6 bases. Looked up from germline, CDR1 is SGHDT and CDR2 is YYEEEE. With 4 bases removed from V and 9 bases from J, the gap between germline ends came to 11 bases. The CDR3 extends over 12 amino acids. CDR3 sequence (DNA): TGTGCCAGCAGCCGTACAGGGTCTGAGCAGTTCTTC. This gives the protein CASSRTGSEQFF.

The chain employs TRBV5-1 and TRBJ1-5; D is perhaps TRBD1 (5 bases). V lost 4 bases and J 2 bases, leaving 13 bases between the germline ends. The CDR3 covers 15 residues. Germline V gene data show CDR1 as SGHRS and CDR2 as YFSETQ. The CDR3 spells CASSLGVGGNQPQHF. Written as DNA, the CDR3 is TGCGCCAGCAGCCTAGGGGTAGGAGGCAATCAGCCCCAGCATTTT. Complete variable domain (other parts from reference TRBV5-1 and TRBJ1-5): KAGVTQTPRYLIKTRGQQVTLSCSPISGHRSVSWYQQTPGQGLQFLFEYFSETQRNKGNFPGRFSGRQFSNSRSEMNVSTLELGDSALYLCASSLGVGGNQPQHFGDGTRLSIL.

The chain is built from TRBV30 and TRBJ2-3, with 8 bases fitting TRBD2. Germline lookup yields CDR1 GTSNPN and CDR2 SVGIG (reference sequence). The CDR3 contains 15 residues. The ends lost 7 bases at V and 2 bases at J; junction bases unmatched: 11. CDR3 sequence: CALNPGLGDTDTQYF. The CDR3 DNA reads TGTGCCTTGAACCCGGGACTAGGAGACACAGATACGCAGTATTTT. The entire variable domain, with the rest obtained from reference TRBV30 and TRBJ2-3, is as follows: SQTIHQWPATLVQPVGSPLSLECTVEGTSNPNLYWYRQAAGRGLQLLFYSVGIGQISSEVPQNLSASRPQDRQFILSSKKLLLSDSGFYLCALNPGLGDTDTQYFGPGTRLTVL.

This clonotype was counted a few times. This chain uses TRBV12-3 or TRBV12-4 with TRBJ2-7; D tentatively reads TRBD1 or TRBD2 (5 bases each). The length of the CDR3 is 15 residues. V lost 1 base to trimming and J lost 5 bases, with 15 bases between them. The CDR3: CASSLEDSGHHEQYF. DNA of the CDR3: TGTGCCAGCAGTTTAGAGGATTCGGGGCACCACGAGCAGTACTTC.

The V call is TRBV4-1, the J call TRBJ2-2, with a possible D match to TRBD2 (5 bases). The length of the CDR3 is 14 residues. From germline, CDR1 is MGHRA and CDR2 YSYEKL. Trimming took 4 bases from V and 4 from J, leaving 10 bases between them. In DNA form, the CDR3 reads TGCGCCAGCAGCCCCCCGAGCGGCACCGGGGAGCTGTTTTTT. As protein: CASSPPSGTGELFF.

The V and J genes are TRBV19 and TRBJ1-2, with D unresolved. The CDR3 has 18 amino acids. V gave up 5 bases and J gave up 1 base, with 23 bases separating them. Germline V lookup: CDR1 LNHDA, CDR2 SQIVND (reference sequence). In DNA form, the CDR3 reads TGTGCCAGTAGTGGGTCTCAGAACTCCGTATATCGTAACTATGGCTACACCTTC. This sequence encodes CASSGSQNSVYRNYGYTF.

This clonotype was seen a handful of times. The chain recombines TRBV12-3 or TRBV12-4 with TRBJ2-7, with D perhaps given as TRBD1 or TRBD2 (5 bases each). The CDR3 contains 13 residues. The ends were cut back, 5 bases at V and 0 bases at J, with 8 bases in the middle. In DNA form, the CDR3 reads TGTGCCAGCAGTCACGGGGCCTCCTACGAGCAGTACTTC. It translates to CASSHGASYEQYF.

This clonotype was seen a handful of times. This chain joins TRBV10-2 and TRBJ2-3; 10 bases map to TRBD2. Unmatched junction bases numbered 4, after V lost 4 bases and J lost 3 bases. CDR1 and CDR2 (germline): WSHSY, SAAADI. CDR3 length equals 15 residues. In DNA form, the CDR3 reads TGCGCCAGCAGTGTCCTAGCGGGGGCAACAGATACGCAGTATTTT. Its translation is CASSVLAGATDTQYF.

This clonotype came up a few times. The CDR3 DNA sequence: TGCAGCGTTCGGACAGGGGTCTACGAGCAGTACTTC. Protein product: CSVRTGVYEQYF. The rearrangement joins TRBV29-1 to TRBJ2-7, with 9 bases matching TRBD1. The V segment lost 5 bases and the J segment 3 bases; nucleotides outside the gene matches: 2. The CDR3 sequence is 12 residues long. Germline V gene sequence: CDR1 SQVTM, CDR2 ANQGSEA.

This chain links TRBV13 with TRBJ1-1; 9 nucleotides line up with TRBD1. V was pared by 6 bases and J by 3 bases, with 5 bases of the junction left unmatched. The germline V gene has CDR1 PRHDT and CDR2 FYEKMQ (reference sequence). The CDR3 spans 14 residues. The CDR3 here is CASRGQGRDTEAFF. In DNA form, the CDR3 reads TGTGCCAGCAGGGGACAGGGCCGGGACACTGAAGCTTTCTTT.

Points on this clonotype: A much larger clone sits a single nucleotide away, making a read error possible. The V gene is TRBV9, the J gene TRBJ1-1; D gene unclear. The CDR3 loop spans 15 amino acids. V shed 4 bases and J shed 4 bases, with 17 bases lying between them. Looked up from germline, CDR1 is SGDLS and CDR2 is YYNGEE. The CDR3 nucleotides read TGTGCCAGCAGCCCCGAGGGTATTATGAGCACTGAAGCTTTCTTT. Protein: CASSPEGIMSTEAFF.

The rearrangement joins TRBV10-1 to TRBJ2-2; 7 nucleotides agree with TRBD1. The germline V gene has CDR1 WNHNN and CDR2 SYGVQD (reference sequence). V was pared by 6 bases and J by 5 bases, with 9 bases of the junction left unmatched. The CDR3 extends over 15 amino acids. As DNA, the CDR3 is TGCGCCAGCAGGCCCGGGACAGAAAGAACCGGGGAGCTGTTTTTT. Its protein is CASRPGTERTGELFF.

This clonotype was seen many times. The chain uses TRBV6-5 and TRBJ1-5, with D unclear. The CDR3 runs 13 residues. The ends were cut back, 5 bases at V and 0 bases at J, with 5 bases in the middle. The germline gives CDR1 MNHEY, CDR2 SVGAGI. The CDR3 DNA follows: TGTGCCAGCAGTAAGGGTAGCAATCAGCCCCAGCATTTT. Translation: CASSKGSNQPQHF.

This clonotype was recorded a few times. This chain joins TRBV10-3 and TRBJ1-2; no reliable D call. The germline V gene encodes CDR1 ENHRY and CDR2 SYGVKD. Trimming removed 9 bases at V and 8 bases at J, with 16 bases between. The CDR3 extends over 12 amino acids. The CDR3 DNA is TGTGCCATTGACGACGAACAAGGGGGCTACACCTTC. It yields the protein CAIDDEQGGYTF.

This clonotype was seen many times. The germline gene is not matched at one end of the junction; a read error may be the cause. This chain links TRBV14 with TRBJ2-5; no firm D call. In germline, CDR1 is SGHDN, CDR2 FVKESK. There are 11 residues in the CDR3. Written as DNA, the CDR3 is TGCGCCAGCAGCCAACTAGAGACCCAGTACTTC. Translated: CASSQLETQYF.

The sample holds many counts of this clonotype. CDR3 sequence: CASSQDLPASRNNGEQYV. In DNA form, the CDR3 reads TGCGCCAGCAGCCAAGATCTGCCGGCCAGTAGGAATAACGGCGAGCAGTACGTC. The rearrangement links TRBV4-1 to TRBJ2-7; D remains unclear. The CDR3 totals 18 residues. Between the trimmed V and J ends, which lost 0 bases and 6 bases, there was a span of 24 bases. Germline-derived CDR1 and CDR2 are MGHRA and YSYEKL.

This clonotype occurred a few times. The rearrangement links TRBV20-1 to TRBJ2-1, with 10 bases lining up with TRBD2. CDR1 DFQATT and CDR2 SNEGSKA come from the germline V gene (reference sequence). The CDR3 runs 16 residues. V was clipped by 6 bases and J by 6 bases; unmatched bases: 14. The CDR3 DNA follows: TGCAGTGCAAAACCCCCGGCTAGCGGGAGTGGCAATGAGCAGTTCTTC. This gives the protein CSAKPPASGSGNEQFF.